This is a list of T cell receptor beta chains from one sample in a study of cytomegalovirus exposure and HLA in healthy donors. The assay was immunoSEQ multiplex PCR, and TCRdb's table has in-frame clones only and misses some. The table includes around 60,000 clones, 90% to 96% detected once. The sequenced sample consisted of PBMCs. The receptor source for this set is a young woman in good health and CMV-seronegative. Both conserved end residues are part of each CDR3. The order of the fields is CDR3 length, clone size, J gene, V gene, D gene, CDR3 DNA, CDR3 protein. The D gene is left open where the match is weak. Clone size is shown for a subset of rows, as once, few, many or a class of expanded clone.

CDR3 length: 15
clone size: once
J gene: TRBJ2-7
V gene: TRBV7-2
D gene: TRBD2
CDR3 DNA: TGTGCCACGAGAAGGGGACTAGCAAGCTCCTACGAGCAGTACTTC
CDR3 protein: CATRRGLASSYEQYF

CDR3 length: 14
clone size: -
J gene: TRBJ1-2
V gene: TRBV4-3
D gene: TRBD1
CDR3 DNA: TGCGCCAGCAGCCATGGGCCAGGGGGCTATGGCTACACCTTC
CDR3 protein: CASSHGPGGYGYTF

CDR3 length: 16
clone size: -
J gene: TRBJ2-1
V gene: TRBV27
D gene: -
CDR3 DNA: TGTGCCAGCAGTTTAGGGGGAGGGGGGTCCTACAATGAGCAGTTCTTC
CDR3 protein: CASSLGGGGSYNEQFF

CDR3 length: 14
clone size: -
J gene: TRBJ2-7
V gene: TRBV30
D gene: -
CDR3 DNA: TGTGCCTGGAGGGGCCACGGGGGCTCCTACGAGCAGTACTTC
CDR3 protein: CAWRGHGGSYEQYF

CDR3 length: 15
clone size: -
J gene: TRBJ1-1
V gene: TRBV11-1
D gene: -
CDR3 DNA: TGTGCCAGCAGCTTAGCAGGCCGGGTTAACACTGAAGCTTTCTTT
CDR3 protein: CASSLAGRVNTEAFF

CDR3 length: 13
clone size: -
J gene: TRBJ2-1
V gene: TRBV15
D gene: -
CDR3 DNA: TGTGCCACCAGCAGACGACTGTACGGTGAGCAGTTCTTC
CDR3 protein: CATSRRLYGEQFF

CDR3 length: 13
clone size: -
J gene: TRBJ2-5
V gene: TRBV11-2
D gene: -
CDR3 DNA: TGTGCCAGCAGCTTAGATCGGTGGGAGACCCAGTACTTC
CDR3 protein: CASSLDRWETQYF

CDR3 length: 14
clone size: once
J gene: TRBJ2-7
V gene: TRBV18
D gene: TRBD2
CDR3 DNA: TGTGCCAGCTCACCACAGCGGGAGAGCCACGAGCAGTACTTC
CDR3 protein: CASSPQRESHEQYF

CDR3 length: 16
clone size: -
J gene: TRBJ2-5
V gene: TRBV11-2
D gene: -
CDR3 DNA: TGTGCCAGCAGCCCCACCTCGGGCAGGGCGGGGGAGACCCAGTACTTC
CDR3 protein: CASSPTSGRAGETQYF

CDR3 length: 15
clone size: -
J gene: TRBJ1-3
V gene: TRBV30
D gene: TRBD1
CDR3 DNA: TGTGCCTGGGGGGACAGGGGATACTCTGGAAACACCATATATTTT
CDR3 protein: CAWGDRGYSGNTIYF

CDR3 length: 16
clone size: -
J gene: TRBJ2-7
V gene: TRBV5-1
D gene: TRBD2
CDR3 DNA: TGCGCCAGCAGCCCCGGGACTAGCGGGACCCCCTACGAGCAGTACTTC
CDR3 protein: CASSPGTSGTPYEQYF

CDR3 length: 17
clone size: -
J gene: TRBJ2-2
V gene: TRBV4-3
D gene: -
CDR3 DNA: TGCGCCAGCAGCCAAGTGGGGGCGGGAGTGGGCACCGGGGAGCTGTTTTTT
CDR3 protein: CASSQVGAGVGTGELFF

CDR3 length: 15
clone size: once
J gene: TRBJ1-4
V gene: TRBV6-4
D gene: -
CDR3 DNA: TGTGCCAGCAGTGACCCAGCGGGGGCCTTTGGAAAACTGTTTTTT
CDR3 protein: CASSDPAGAFGKLFF

CDR3 length: 15
clone size: -
J gene: TRBJ1-2
V gene: TRBV7-9
D gene: -
CDR3 DNA: TGTGCCAGCAGCTTAGAGGTCCCAGGGGCCCATGGCTACACCTTC
CDR3 protein: CASSLEVPGAHGYTF

CDR3 length: 14
clone size: -
J gene: TRBJ2-7
V gene: TRBV27
D gene: TRBD2
CDR3 DNA: TGTGCCAGCAGGTCTAGCGGGAGCCTCAACGAGCAGTACTTC
CDR3 protein: CASRSSGSLNEQYF

CDR3 length: 14
clone size: once
J gene: TRBJ2-5
V gene: TRBV2
D gene: -
CDR3 DNA: TGTGCCAGCAGCCAGGGGACCTCCGTGGAGACCCAGTACTTC
CDR3 protein: CASSQGTSVETQYF

CDR3 length: 17
clone size: -
J gene: TRBJ2-7
V gene: TRBV28
D gene: -
CDR3 DNA: TGTGCCAGCAGTCATCCCCCTGGGAGGCGGTACTCCTACGAGCAGTACTTC
CDR3 protein: CASSHPPGRRYSYEQYF

CDR3 length: 14
clone size: -
J gene: TRBJ2-4
V gene: TRBV7-2
D gene: TRBD1
CDR3 DNA: TGTGCCAGCAGCTTACAGGGGGCGGGAAACATTCAGTACTTC
CDR3 protein: CASSLQGAGNIQYF

CDR3 length: 16
clone size: -
J gene: TRBJ1-1
V gene: TRBV6-5
D gene: TRBD1
CDR3 DNA: TGTGCCAGCAGTTACCGGCCCGGACAGGCGAACACTGAAGCTTTCTTT
CDR3 protein: CASSYRPGQANTEAFF

CDR3 length: 14
clone size: -
J gene: TRBJ2-1
V gene: TRBV5-4
D gene: -
CDR3 DNA: TGTGCCAGCAGCCCGGAGGGGCAGGCGAATGAGCAGTTCTTC
CDR3 protein: CASSPEGQANEQFF

CDR3 length: 16
clone size: -
J gene: TRBJ2-2
V gene: TRBV19
D gene: -
CDR3 DNA: TGTGCCAGTAGTTTCACCAGGGGGGTGAGGACCGGGGAGCTGTTTTTT
CDR3 protein: CASSFTRGVRTGELFF

CDR3 length: 14
clone size: -
J gene: TRBJ2-3
V gene: TRBV6-5
D gene: -
CDR3 DNA: TGTGCCAGCAGGAGGGGAGGGGGGGCAGATACGCAGTATTTT
CDR3 protein: CASRRGGGADTQYF

CDR3 length: 14
clone size: -
J gene: TRBJ1-3
V gene: TRBV6-5
D gene: TRBD1
CDR3 DNA: TGTGCCAGCAGACAAACAGGGGCTGGAAACACCATATATTTT
CDR3 protein: CASRQTGAGNTIYF

CDR3 length: 15
clone size: -
J gene: TRBJ2-5
V gene: TRBV5-1
D gene: TRBD2
CDR3 DNA: TGCGCCAGCAGCCCCCGAGAGCGGGGGGGGGAGACCCAGTACTTC
CDR3 protein: CASSPRERGGETQYF

CDR3 length: 13
clone size: -
J gene: TRBJ2-2
V gene: TRBV2
D gene: -
CDR3 DNA: TGTGCCAGCACTCCGGACATTGCCGGGGAGCTGTTTTTT
CDR3 protein: CASTPDIAGELFF

CDR3 length: 14
clone size: -
J gene: TRBJ1-4
V gene: TRBV19
D gene: -
CDR3 DNA: TGTGCCAGTAGGCCGACAGGAACTAATGAAAAACTGTTTTTT
CDR3 protein: CASRPTGTNEKLFF

CDR3 length: 14
clone size: -
J gene: TRBJ2-3
V gene: TRBV5-6
D gene: TRBD2
CDR3 DNA: TGTGCCAGCAGCCTCATCGCGGGGGCAGATACGCAGTATTTT
CDR3 protein: CASSLIAGADTQYF

CDR3 length: 13
clone size: -
J gene: TRBJ2-5
V gene: TRBV4-3
D gene: TRBD1
CDR3 DNA: TGCGCCAGCAGCCCCAGGGGGCAAGAGACCCAGTACTTC
CDR3 protein: CASSPRGQETQYF

CDR3 length: 15
clone size: -
J gene: TRBJ2-5
V gene: TRBV13
D gene: TRBD1
CDR3 DNA: TGTGCCAGCAGCCCTCGACAGGGGGTGGGGGAGACCCAGTACTTC
CDR3 protein: CASSPRQGVGETQYF

CDR3 length: 16
clone size: -
J gene: TRBJ1-2
V gene: TRBV5-1
D gene: -
CDR3 DNA: TGCGCCAGCAGCTTGGTCACCCAGGGAGGCGCCTATGGCTACACCTTC
CDR3 protein: CASSLVTQGGAYGYTF

CDR3 length: 17
clone size: -
J gene: TRBJ1-3
V gene: TRBV30
D gene: -
CDR3 DNA: TGTGCCTGGAGTGTACCCCTTCTAGGCAGCTCTGGAAACACCATATATTTT
CDR3 protein: CAWSVPLLGSSGNTIYF